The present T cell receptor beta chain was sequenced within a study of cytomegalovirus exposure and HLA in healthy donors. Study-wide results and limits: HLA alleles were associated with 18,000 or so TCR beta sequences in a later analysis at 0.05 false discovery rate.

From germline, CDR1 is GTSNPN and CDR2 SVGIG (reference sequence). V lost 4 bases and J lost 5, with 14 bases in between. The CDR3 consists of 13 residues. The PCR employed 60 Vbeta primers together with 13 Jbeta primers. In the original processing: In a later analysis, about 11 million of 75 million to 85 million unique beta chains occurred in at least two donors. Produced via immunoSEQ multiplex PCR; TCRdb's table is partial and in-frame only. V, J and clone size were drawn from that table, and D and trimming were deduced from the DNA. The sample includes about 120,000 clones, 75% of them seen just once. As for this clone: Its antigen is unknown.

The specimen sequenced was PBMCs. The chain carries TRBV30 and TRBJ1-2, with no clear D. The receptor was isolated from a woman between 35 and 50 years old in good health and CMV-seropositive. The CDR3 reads CAWKDPTAYGYTF. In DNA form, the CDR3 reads TGTGCCTGGAAAGACCCTACAGCATATGGCTACACCTTC.